Listed here are 24 T cell receptor beta chains from one sample, sequenced in a study of shared clonotypes between healthy human individuals. Naive CD8 cells lacked CD45RO and underwent positive selection for CCR7, leaving out terminally differentiated effector memory CD45RA+ cells. Only in-frame clones appear in the TCRdb table, and some are missing; sequencing was by immunoSEQ multiplex PCR. The sample contains about 2 million clones, around 96% of which appear only once. The sequenced sample was naive CD8+ T cells sorted from blood. The receptor source for this set is a man between 18 and 35 years old in good health.

The V and J genes are TRBV4-1 and TRBJ2-1; 7 bases align to TRBD2. This CDR3 has 16 residues. The V and J ends lost 2 bases and 2 bases, in that order; junction bases with no gene match: 6. CDR1 and CDR2 from the germline V gene are MGHRA and YSYEKL. CDR3 nucleotide sequence: TGCGCCAGCAGCCAACTGGCGGGAGTACCCTACAATGAGCAGTTCTTC. Protein: CASSQLAGVPYNEQFF.

The rearrangement uses TRBV10-3 and TRBJ2-5; D gene unclear. The V gene's germline CDR1 is ENHRY and CDR2 SYGVKD. The CDR3 spans 14 residues. Trimming pared 0 bases from V and 4 bases from J, leaving 9 bases between. The CDR3 nucleotides read TGTGCCATCAGTGAGTCAGGGTTTCCAGAGACCCAGTACTTC. Translation gives CAISESGFPETQYF.

This clone occurred once. This rearrangement joins TRBV7-8 to TRBJ2-4; D might be TRBD2 (5 bases). Deletions cut 1 base from V and 6 bases from J, with 10 bases between. The CDR3 length is 14 residues. The germline V gene has CDR1 SGHVS and CDR2 FQNEAQ. CDR3 in amino acids: CASSLDRAGNIQYF. CDR3 nucleotides: TGTGCCAGCAGCTTAGATAGGGCGGGAAACATTCAGTACTTC.

The V call is TRBV2, the J call TRBJ1-5; a possible D gene is TRBD1 (5 bases). The CDR3 consists of 14 residues. Germline CDR1 is SNHLY and CDR2 is FYNNEI. With 10 bases removed from V and 0 bases from J, the gap between germline ends came to 13 bases. The CDR3 loop is CATTDSYSNQPQHF. CDR3 in DNA: TGTGCCACCACAGACAGTTATAGCAATCAGCCCCAGCATTTT.

Concerning this clone: Other nucleotide sequences in the sample specify the same CDR3. This rearrangement joins TRBV10-2 to TRBJ2-7; D remains ambiguous. Germline V lookup: CDR1 WSHSY, CDR2 SAAADI. The CDR3 runs to 11 residues. Trimming left V 5 bases short and J 2 bases short, with 4 bases between. CDR3 protein: CASSPTYEQYF. The CDR3 DNA reads as TGCGCCAGCAGTCCAACCTACGAGCAGTACTTC.

This chain links TRBV10-2 with TRBJ2-2; D perhaps matches TRBD1 (6 bases). The V gene's germline CDR1 is WSHSY and CDR2 SAAADI. Trimming removed 5 bases at V and 4 bases at J, with 8 bases between. This CDR3 has 13 amino acids. CDR3 sequence: CASSWDITGELFF. For the CDR3, the DNA is TGCGCCAGCAGTTGGGACATCACCGGGGAGCTGTTTTTT.

CDR3 bases: TGCGCCAGCAGCTCGCCGGGGACGGACGAGCAGTACTTC. It encodes CASSSPGTDEQYF. The rearrangement uses TRBV5-1 and TRBJ2-7; D tentatively fits TRBD1 or TRBD2 (5 bases each). Germline CDR1 is SGHRS and CDR2 is YFSETQ. The CDR3 length is 13 residues. Trimming pared 3 bases from V and 5 bases from J, leaving 12 bases between.

This chain joins TRBV28 and TRBJ2-3, with D unresolved. CDR1 MDHEN and CDR2 SYDVKM come from the germline V gene. The CDR3 is 15 residues long. V was shortened by 4 bases and J by 0 bases, with 11 bases between the two germline ends. The CDR3 DNA follows: TGTGCCAGCAGTTCGGCAGGACCTAGCACAGATACGCAGTATTTT. It encodes CASSSAGPSTDTQYF.

A note on this clone: Other DNA variants within this sample encode the same CDR3. The gene calls are TRBV27 and TRBJ1-5, with TRBD1 matching 8 bases. The CDR3 spans 14 residues. In germline, CDR1 is MNHEY, CDR2 SMNVEV (reference sequence). Trimming cost V 5 bases and J 4 bases; bases outside gene matches: 4. The CDR3 here is CASSTTGGNQPQHF. The CDR3 nucleotides are TGTGCCAGCAGTACCACAGGGGGAAATCAGCCCCAGCATTTT.

The CDR3 spells CASSATGLNEKLFF. For the CDR3, the DNA is TGTGCCAGCAGCGCGACAGGGTTGAATGAAAAACTGTTTTTT. This sequence joins TRBV28 and TRBJ1-4; TRBD1 matches at 7 bases. The ends lost 6 bases at V and 5 bases at J; junction bases unmatched: 6. The V gene's germline CDR1 is MDHEN and CDR2 SYDVKM. The CDR3 length is 14 residues.

The chain is built from TRBV5-4 and TRBJ2-7, with TRBD2 matching over 10 bases. The germline gives CDR1 SGHNT, CDR2 YYREEE (reference sequence). Unmatched junction bases numbered 3, after V lost 2 bases and J lost 4 bases. This CDR3 is 14 amino acids long. The CDR3 loop is CASSLSSGGYEQYF. CDR3 bases: TGTGCCAGCAGCTTATCTAGCGGGGGTTACGAGCAGTACTTC.

This clone was seen only once. The chain links TRBV5-4 to TRBJ2-1; D perhaps matches TRBD1 (6 bases). The CDR3 is 12 amino acids. Germline V gene sequence: CDR1 SGHNT, CDR2 YYREEE (reference sequence). Trimming pared 4 bases from V and 7 bases from J, leaving 9 bases between. CDR3 DNA sequence: TGTGCCAGCAGCCCGGACAGAAATGAGCAGTTCTTC. Encoded protein: CASSPDRNEQFF.

This rearrangement joins TRBV6-5 to TRBJ2-1; 8 bases line up with TRBD2. The ends lost 1 base at V and 10 bases at J; junction bases unmatched: 6. CDR3 size: 14 residues. Germline V gene data show CDR1 as MNHEY and CDR2 as SVGAGI. CDR3 sequence (DNA): TGTGCCAGCAGTTACTTAAGAGCGGGGGACGAGCAGTTCTTC. Protein sequence: CASSYLRAGDEQFF.

The chain recombines TRBV27 with TRBJ1-1; D perhaps matches TRBD1 (5 bases). CDR1 MNHEY and CDR2 SMNVEV come from the germline V gene (reference sequence). The CDR3 is 14 amino acids. V was clipped by 3 bases and J by 1 base, with 9 bases between them. CDR3 sequence: CASSLSQANTEAFF. The CDR3 DNA reads as TGTGCCAGCAGTTTGTCACAGGCGAACACTGAAGCTTTCTTT.

This chain links TRBV4-3 with TRBJ2-2, with a possible D match to TRBD2 (5 bases). Germline V gene data show CDR1 as LGHNA and CDR2 as YSLEER. V was pared by 4 bases and J by 6 bases, with 9 bases between. CDR3 length: 13 amino acids. The CDR3 protein is CASSPAEAGELFF. The CDR3 nucleotides are TGCGCCAGCAGCCCCGCGGAGGCCGGGGAGCTGTTTTTT.

The J gene is TRBJ1-1, the V gene TRBV7-2; D uncertain. V was trimmed by 5 bases and J by 7 bases, leaving 17 bases between them. Germline V lookup: CDR1 SGHTA, CDR2 FQGNSA. This CDR3 is built from 14 residues. CDR3 region: CASSPVEGALEAFF. CDR3 DNA sequence: TGTGCCAGCAGCCCGGTAGAAGGAGCACTTGAAGCTTTCTTT. The full variable domain, its missing parts supplied by reference TRBV7-2 and TRBJ1-1, is GAGVSQSPSNKVTEKGKDVELRCDPISGHTALYWYRQSLGQGLEFLIYFQGNSAPDKSGLPSDRFSAERTGGSVSTLTIQRTQQEDSAVYLCASSPVEGALEAFFGQGTRLTVV.

This chain links TRBV27 with TRBJ2-5; D call uncertain. The CDR3 covers 8 residues. V was shortened by 8 bases and J by 5 bases, with 0 bases between the two germline ends. Per the germline V gene, CDR1 is MNHEY and CDR2 is SMNVEV (reference sequence). CDR3 sequence (DNA): TGTGCCAGCGAGACCCAGTACTTC. Residues: CASETQYF.

The chain couples TRBV14 to TRBJ1-1, with D perhaps matching TRBD1 (5 bases). V lost 0 bases and J lost 0, with 14 bases in between. CDR3 length equals 17 residues. The germline V gene encodes CDR1 SGHDN and CDR2 FVKESK. CDR3 protein: CASSQDLGGLMNTEAFF. The CDR3 DNA reads as TGTGCCAGCAGCCAAGATCTGGGGGGATTGATGAACACTGAAGCTTTCTTT. Together with reference TRBV14 and TRBJ1-1, the CDR3 gives the full variable domain: EAGVTQFPSHSVIEKGQTVTLRCDPISGHDNLYWYRRVMGKEIKFLLHFVKESKQDESGMPNNRFLAERTGGTYSTLKVQPAELEDSGVYFCASSQDLGGLMNTEAFFGQGTRLTVV.

V gene TRBV2 combines with J gene TRBJ2-1, with D possibly called TRBD1 or TRBD2 (7 bases each). V was shortened by 3 bases and J by 12 bases, with 21 bases between the two germline ends. The CDR3 consists of 15 residues. The germline CDR1 and CDR2 sequences are SNHLY and FYNNEI. For the CDR3, the DNA is TGTGCCAGCAGTGACCCCAGGGGGGGAGAAAAAGGGCAGTTCTTC. It codes for CASSDPRGGEKGQFF.

The chain employs TRBV7-8 and TRBJ2-7; 11 positions agree with TRBD2. Unmatched junction bases numbered 9, after V lost 5 bases and J lost 6 bases. The CDR3 is 15 residues long. Germline V gene data show CDR1 as SGHVS and CDR2 as FQNEAQ. CDR3 nucleotide sequence: TGTGCCAGCAGCGAGACTAGCGGGAAGTTTAGCGAGCAGTACTTC. Protein: CASSETSGKFSEQYF.

The J gene is TRBJ2-5, the V gene TRBV7-8; no reliable D call. The CDR3 is 15 amino acids. The V gene's germline CDR1 is SGHVS and CDR2 FQNEAQ. V lost 5 bases to trimming and J lost 1 base, with 14 bases between them. Here the CDR3 DNA reads TGTGCCAGCAGCCGAGCAGAGAATCTCCAAGAGACCCAGTACTTC. Its protein product is CASSRAENLQETQYF.

V usage is TRBV9 and J usage is TRBJ2-2; tentative D call: TRBD1 (6 bases). This CDR3 is 13 amino acids long. Trimming stripped 2 bases from V and 7 bases from J, with 9 bases between. Germline V gene data show CDR1 as SGDLS and CDR2 as YYNGEE. DNA of the CDR3: TGTGCCAGCAGCGTCATACAGGGCGGGGAGCTGTTTTTT. Encoded protein: CASSVIQGGELFF.

This chain joins TRBV9 and TRBJ1-4; a weak D match, TRBD1 (5 bases). Per germline, CDR1 SGDLS and CDR2 YYNGEE. V lost 3 bases to trimming and J lost 7 bases, with 10 bases between them. There are 13 residues in the CDR3. The CDR3 sequence is CASSGTTGEKLFF. The CDR3 bases are TGTGCCAGCAGCGGGACAACGGGTGAAAAACTGTTTTTT.

The chain is built from TRBV11-3 and TRBJ2-1, with 9 bases fitting TRBD1. V lost 5 bases to trimming and J lost 7 bases; unmatched junction nucleotides: 9. Germline CDR1 is SGHNT and CDR2 is YENEEA. This CDR3 region has 15 residues. CDR3 residues: CASSPRGQGGNEQFF. DNA of the CDR3: TGTGCCAGCAGCCCAAGGGGACAGGGCGGGAATGAGCAGTTCTTC.